Here is one T cell receptor beta chain with its context. This entry belongs to a study of PD-1 blockade in classical Hodgkin lymphoma. Sample time point: cycle 4 day 1 (C4D1), after five to seven weeks of nivolumab. All patients relapsed after autologous stem cell transplantation, and brentuximab vedotin exposure varied. PBMCs, once thawed, yielded CD8+ T cells isolated by magnetic negative selection. Best responses included complete response and partial response; otherwise, the best response was progressive disease. The CDR3 covers 13 residues. CDR1 and CDR2 (germline): SEHNR, FQNEAQ (reference sequence). V was cut by 5 bases and J by 0 bases, with 4 bases left in between. Profiled with immunoSEQ multiplex PCR; TCRdb holds only in-frame clones, not every one. The table has around 21,000 clones, about nine tenths seen once; the top ten hold over 4%.

The V and J genes are TRBV7-9 and TRBJ2-2; D is unclear. This receptor was obtained from a human donor with classical Hodgkin lymphoma. Sample: CD8+ T cells from blood, taken before the fourth cycle of nivolumab. As DNA, the CDR3 is TGTGCCAGCAGCACCGCGAACACCGGGGAGCTGTTTTTT. Residues: CASSTANTGELFF.